The rows below give T cell receptor beta chains drawn from one sample of a study of blood T cell repertoires in COVID-19. Sequenced by immunoSEQ multiplex PCR; TCRdb stores in-frame clones only, minus some. The profile shows under 400,000 clones, more than 70% of them singletons. The specimen was peripheral blood. The origin of the receptors is a woman aged 60-75 years with COVID-19, enrolled during active disease. CDR3s include the opening cysteine and the closing phenylalanine or tryptophan. A D gene is named only where the DNA matches it firmly. Where a row states a size, it is once, few, many or the class of an expanded clone; other rows omit it.

CASSLDRGRWEQYF,TGCGCCAGCAGCTTGGACAGGGGGCGCTGGGAGCAGTACTTC,TRBV5-1,NA,14,TRBD1,TRBJ2-7
CASTRPGTVGNTIYF,TGTGCCAGCACTAGACCCGGGACAGTTGGAAACACCATATATTTT,TRBV6-5,NA,15,TRBD1,TRBJ1-3
CASSAPSTGGEKLFF,TGTGCCAGCAGCGCCCCTTCGACAGGGGGGGAAAAACTGTTTTTT,TRBV9,NA,15,TRBD1,TRBJ1-4
CASSLPQGANYGYTF,TGTGCCAGCAGTCTGCCCCAGGGGGCCAACTATGGCTACACCTTC,TRBV28,NA,15,TRBD1,TRBJ1-2
CASSRVVNTEAFF,TGCGCCAGTAGCCGAGTGGTGAACACTGAAGCTTTCTTT,TRBV5-1,NA,13,NA,TRBJ1-1
CASSPTASGGGLQETQYF,TGCGCCAGCAGCCCAACGGCTAGCGGGGGGGGTTTACAAGAGACCCAGTACTTC,TRBV4-1,NA,18,TRBD2,TRBJ2-5
CSVEDLAGTEAFF,TGCAGCGTTGAAGATTTAGCGGGGACTGAAGCTTTCTTT,TRBV29-1,NA,13,NA,TRBJ1-1
CASSLGQSETQYF,TGCGCCAGCAGCTTGGGACAGTCGGAGACCCAGTACTTC,TRBV5-1,few,13,NA,TRBJ2-5
CASSIDRDNEKLFF,TGCGCCAGCAGTATCGACAGGGACAATGAAAAACTGTTTTTT,TRBV23-1,NA,14,TRBD1,TRBJ1-4
CASSEGVQPQHF,TGTGCCAGCAGTGAGGGAGTTCAGCCCCAGCATTTT,TRBV12-3/TRBV12-4,NA,12,NA,TRBJ1-5
CASSYSSNTEAFF,TGCGCCAGCAGCTATTCCTCGAACACTGAAGCTTTCTTT,TRBV5-1,NA,13,NA,TRBJ1-1
CASSEAAPSSGNTIYF,TGTGCCAGCAGTGAAGCGGCACCGTCCTCTGGAAACACCATATATTTT,TRBV6-1,many,16,NA,TRBJ1-3
CASSVGLDTEAFF,TGTGCCAGCAGCGTCGGGTTGGACACTGAAGCTTTCTTT,TRBV9,NA,13,NA,TRBJ1-1
CASSANSGRLGTQYF,TGTGCCAGCAGCGCAAATAGCGGACGCCTGGGGACCCAGTACTTC,TRBV6-5,NA,15,NA,TRBJ2-5
CASSLSNPGRMLPLHF,TGTGCCAGCAGCTTGTCCAACCCAGGCAGGATGTTGCCCCTCCACTTT,TRBV5-8,NA,16,NA,TRBJ1-6
CASSLVGGQPQHF,TGTGCCAGCAGCTTGGTGGGGGGTCAGCCCCAGCATTTT,TRBV6-2/TRBV6-3,NA,13,NA,TRBJ1-5
CASSLGTALNQPQHF,TGTGCCAGCAGCCTAGGGACAGCCCTCAATCAGCCCCAGCATTTT,TRBV7-9,NA,15,TRBD1,TRBJ1-5
CASSLATHITQYF,TGTGCCAGCAGCTTAGCCACACACATTACGCAGTATTTT,TRBV11-2,NA,13,NA,TRBJ2-3
CASSSGDGVWETQYF,TGTGCCAGCAGTTCAGGGGACGGGGTGTGGGAGACCCAGTACTTC,TRBV28,NA,15,NA,TRBJ2-5
CASSHTRGQGGGYTF,TGCGCCAGCAGCCATACCCGGGGACAGGGGGGTGGCTACACCTTC,TRBV4-1,NA,15,TRBD1,TRBJ1-2
CASSKGLIGIQGGYTF,TGTGCCAGCAGTAAAGGACTGATCGGGATTCAAGGGGGCTACACCTTC,TRBV6-1,NA,16,NA,TRBJ1-2
CSVLTGAHGNTIYF,TGCAGCGTCCTTACAGGGGCTCACGGAAACACCATATATTTT,TRBV29-1,NA,14,TRBD1,TRBJ1-3
CASSLRGPIKGGEAFF,TGTGCCAGCAGCTTACGCGGGCCCATTAAGGGAGGAGAAGCTTTCTTT,TRBV7-3,once,16,NA,TRBJ1-1
CAIGTESSMNTEAFF,TGTGCCATAGGGACAGAGAGTAGTATGAACACTGAAGCTTTCTTT,TRBV2,NA,15,TRBD1,TRBJ1-1
CSAAPAESGVYEQYF,TGCAGCGCCGCCCCCGCCGAGTCAGGGGTCTACGAGCAGTACTTC,TRBV29-1,NA,15,NA,TRBJ2-7
CSVDGQGWGYTF,TGCAGCGTTGATGGGCAGGGCTGGGGCTACACCTTC,TRBV29-1,NA,12,NA,TRBJ1-2
CASSPRGVAGGPPDTQYF,TGTGCCAGCAGCCCTAGGGGGGTAGCGGGGGGGCCCCCAGATACGCAGTATTTT,TRBV9,NA,18,TRBD2,TRBJ2-3
CASSFPSTGGTVEQYF,TGTGCCAGCAGTTTCCCATCGACAGGGGGTACGGTTGAGCAGTACTTC,TRBV28,NA,16,TRBD1,TRBJ2-7
CASSQDIRRSGELFF,TGTGCCAGCAGCCAAGATATAAGGAGGTCCGGGGAGCTGTTTTTT,TRBV3-1/TRBV3-2,NA,15,NA,TRBJ2-2
CASSPGQGSPLHF,TGTGCCAGCTCACCGGGACAGGGATCACCCCTCCACTTT,TRBV18,NA,13,TRBD1,TRBJ1-6
CASSDIAAGELFF,TGTGCCAGCAGTGATATAGCAGCCGGGGAGCTGTTTTTT,TRBV2,NA,13,NA,TRBJ2-2
CASSPRGNTGELFF,TGTGCCAGCAGCCCCAGGGGGAACACCGGGGAGCTGTTTTTT,TRBV5-4,NA,14,NA,TRBJ2-2
CASSRDSYGYTF,TGCGCCAGCAGCAGGGACAGCTATGGCTACACCTTC,TRBV5-1,NA,12,TRBD1,TRBJ1-2
CASRENWNTGELFF,TGCGCCAGCAGGGAGAATTGGAACACCGGGGAGCTGTTTTTT,TRBV5-1,once,14,NA,TRBJ2-2
CASYPSIGGGYGYTF,TGTGCCAGCTACCCATCCATAGGTGGGGGGTATGGCTACACCTTC,TRBV28,NA,15,NA,TRBJ1-2
CASSPPGGSYEQYF,TGTGCCAGCAGCCCGCCCGGGGGCTCCTACGAGCAGTACTTC,TRBV5-4,NA,14,NA,TRBJ2-7
CASSDRGQSYTF,TGTGCCAGCAGTGACCGGGGACAGTCCTACACCTTC,TRBV25-1,NA,12,TRBD1,TRBJ1-2
CATRGAAVYGYTF,TGTGCCACTCGGGGAGCGGCTGTCTATGGCTACACCTTC,TRBV6-5,NA,13,NA,TRBJ1-2
CASSLSPSGRADTQYF,TGTGCCAGCAGTTTAAGCCCTAGCGGGAGGGCAGATACGCAGTATTTT,TRBV28,NA,16,TRBD2,TRBJ2-3
CASSQDPSRRWEAFF,TGTGCCAGCAGCCAAGACCCCTCTCGGAGGTGGGAAGCTTTCTTT,TRBV4-2,NA,15,NA,TRBJ1-1
CASSQLQGAGVNTEAFF,TGTGCCAGCAGCCAGTTACAGGGGGCTGGCGTGAACACTGAAGCTTTCTTT,TRBV14,NA,17,TRBD1,TRBJ1-1
CASSFGGGAYEQYF,TGTGCCAGCAGCTTTGGAGGGGGGGCTTACGAGCAGTACTTC,TRBV7-2,NA,14,NA,TRBJ2-7
CASSGLRGTNQPQHF,TGTGCCAGCAGTGGCCTGAGGGGGACCAATCAGCCCCAGCATTTT,TRBV2,NA,15,NA,TRBJ1-5
CASSRDRGNTEAFF,TGTGCCAGCAGCCGGGACAGGGGCAACACTGAAGCTTTCTTT,TRBV2,NA,14,TRBD1,TRBJ1-1
CASHRDYQETQYF,TGTGCCAGCCACCGGGACTATCAAGAGACCCAGTACTTC,TRBV6-6,NA,13,TRBD2,TRBJ2-5
CASSQGGYTEAFF,TGTGCCAGCAGTCAGGGGGGTTACACTGAAGCTTTCTTT,TRBV2,NA,13,TRBD1,TRBJ1-1
CASSLPLRGRETQYF,TGCGCCAGCAGCTTGCCGCTCCGGGGGAGGGAGACCCAGTACTTC,TRBV5-1,NA,15,NA,TRBJ2-5
CASSLGSGSYNSPLHF,TGTGCCAGCAGCCTAGGCTCGGGGTCCTATAATTCACCCCTCCACTTT,TRBV7-2,once,16,NA,TRBJ1-6
CASGTGATLGGYTF,TGTGCCAGCGGAACAGGGGCGACACTGGGAGGCTACACCTTC,TRBV7-9,NA,14,TRBD1,TRBJ1-2
CARTRGYGYTF,TGTGCCCGGACTCGGGGGTATGGCTACACCTTC,TRBV30,NA,11,NA,TRBJ1-2
CASCPGDSYNEQFF,TGTGCCAGCTGCCCAGGGGACAGCTACAATGAGCAGTTCTTC,TRBV18,NA,14,TRBD1,TRBJ2-1
CASSLDLDSIPNYGYTF,TGTGCCAGCAGCTTAGATCTGGACAGCATCCCTAACTATGGCTACACCTTC,TRBV11-2,NA,17,NA,TRBJ1-2
CATSRRTASGNTIYF,TGTGCCACCAGCAGGCGAACAGCCTCTGGAAACACCATATATTTT,TRBV15,NA,15,NA,TRBJ1-3
CASSFFSGGADTEAFF,TGTGCCAGCAGCTTCTTTTCAGGGGGCGCGGACACTGAAGCTTTCTTT,TRBV7-9,NA,16,TRBD1,TRBJ1-1